This is a list of T cell receptor beta chains from one sample in a study of T cells in Graves' hyperthyroidism and ophthalmopathy. One entry per CDR3 protein, called by TCRdb with MiXCR from the multiplex PCR reads. This sample has about 840,000 distinct CDR3 sequences, with 38% found just once. The sequenced material came from blood. These receptors all come from a man aged 18 to 29 with Graves' hyperthyroidism. Each CDR3 is given with its conserved first and last residue. Fields, in order: J gene, clone size, D gene, V gene, CDR3 DNA, CDR3 protein. D genes are given only for firm matches. Size is omitted from some rows. Given values are once, few, many or a class for expanded clones.

j_call: TRBJ2-7
clone_size: many
d_call: TRBD2
v_call: TRBV24-1
cdr3_nt: TGTGCCACCAGTGACCGGACTAGCGGAGCCTACGAGCAGTACTTC
cdr3_aa: CATSDRTSGAYEQYF

j_call: TRBJ2-5
clone_size: few
d_call: -
v_call: TRBV20-1
cdr3_nt: TGCAGTGCTAGAGTAGTGGGGGGGCCATATCAAGAGACCCAGTACTTC
cdr3_aa: CSARVVGGPYQETQYF

j_call: TRBJ1-1
clone_size: many
d_call: TRBD1
v_call: TRBV19
cdr3_nt: TGTGCCAGTAGTATGGACAGGCCTGAAGCTTTCTTT
cdr3_aa: CASSMDRPEAFF

j_call: TRBJ1-4
clone_size: -
d_call: -
v_call: TRBV6-6
cdr3_nt: TGTGCCAGCAGTTACAGCGTGTCCGTCGGTTATGAAAAACTGTTTTTT
cdr3_aa: CASSYSVSVGYEKLFF

j_call: TRBJ1-2
clone_size: -
d_call: TRBD1
v_call: TRBV6-5
cdr3_nt: TGTGCCAGTCGGGCAGGGGGGAGCAACTATGGCTACACCTTC
cdr3_aa: CASRAGGSNYGYTF

j_call: TRBJ2-5
clone_size: -
d_call: -
v_call: TRBV19
cdr3_nt: TGTGCCAGCAGTACCCAGGGTTTAGAGACCCAGTACTTC
cdr3_aa: CASSTQGLETQYF

j_call: TRBJ2-7
clone_size: many
d_call: -
v_call: TRBV15
cdr3_nt: TGTGCCACCAGCAGAGAGGCGGACAGAAGCTCCTACGAGCAGTACTTC
cdr3_aa: CATSREADRSSYEQYF

j_call: TRBJ1-4
clone_size: -
d_call: -
v_call: TRBV12-3/TRBV12-4
cdr3_nt: TGTGCCAGCAGTACGGTGGACACCGGTCGAGAAAAACTGTTTTTT
cdr3_aa: CASSTVDTGREKLFF

j_call: TRBJ2-5
clone_size: -
d_call: TRBD2
v_call: TRBV7-2
cdr3_nt: TGTGTCAGCAGCTTAGATAGCGGGTCCGCGGAGACCCAGTACTTC
cdr3_aa: CVSSLDSGSAETQYF

j_call: TRBJ1-1
clone_size: -
d_call: -
v_call: TRBV20-1
cdr3_nt: TGCAGAACCATGGGGCAGTGGAACACTGAAGCTTTCTTT
cdr3_aa: CRTMGQWNTEAFF

j_call: TRBJ2-2
clone_size: -
d_call: -
v_call: TRBV19
cdr3_nt: TGTGCCAGTAGTTTCGGGGCGAGTGGAGGGGAGCTGTTTTTT
cdr3_aa: CASSFGASGGELFF

j_call: TRBJ1-5
clone_size: few
d_call: -
v_call: TRBV19
cdr3_nt: TGTGCCAGTAGTACCCTCTCCGATCAGCCCCAGCATTTT
cdr3_aa: CASSTLSDQPQHF

j_call: TRBJ1-5
clone_size: -
d_call: -
v_call: TRBV9
cdr3_nt: TGTGCCAGCAGCCAAGGTTTGAGGAGCAATCAGCCCCAGCATTTT
cdr3_aa: CASSQGLRSNQPQHF

j_call: TRBJ2-5
clone_size: -
d_call: -
v_call: TRBV10-3
cdr3_nt: TGTGCCAGCTCACCAACGCCAGGACGTTGGAAGACCCAGTACTTC
cdr3_aa: CASSPTPGRWKTQYF

j_call: TRBJ1-4
clone_size: once
d_call: TRBD1
v_call: TRBV7-7
cdr3_nt: TGTGCTAGCAGCACCGGGACAGGGGGCACCAATGAAAAACTGTTTTTT
cdr3_aa: CASSTGTGGTNEKLFF

j_call: TRBJ2-7
clone_size: many
d_call: -
v_call: TRBV7-9
cdr3_nt: TGTGCCAGCAGCTTATACGGGGACGAGCAGTACTTC
cdr3_aa: CASSLYGDEQYF

j_call: TRBJ1-4
clone_size: -
d_call: -
v_call: TRBV7-2
cdr3_nt: TGTGCCAGCAGCCCCGGGCCTCTGGGGGAACTGTTTTTT
cdr3_aa: CASSPGPLGELFF

j_call: TRBJ2-6
clone_size: -
d_call: -
v_call: TRBV7-2
cdr3_nt: TGTGCCAGCAGCTTAGCAGGCTCGAGCTCCTCTGGGGCCAACGTCCTGACTTTC
cdr3_aa: CASSLAGSSSSGANVLTF

j_call: TRBJ2-1
clone_size: -
d_call: -
v_call: TRBV11-3
cdr3_nt: TGTGCCAGCAGCTTAGTCGGGGGTTACAATGAGCAGTTCTTC
cdr3_aa: CASSLVGGYNEQFF

j_call: TRBJ2-7
clone_size: many
d_call: -
v_call: TRBV20-1
cdr3_nt: TGCAGTGCTAGGAAGGGATACGAGCAGTACTTC
cdr3_aa: CSARKGYEQYF

j_call: TRBJ2-5
clone_size: -
d_call: TRBD2
v_call: TRBV10-3
cdr3_nt: TGTGCCATCGGGAGCGGGGTGGAGACCCAGTACTTC
cdr3_aa: CAIGSGVETQYF

j_call: TRBJ1-1
clone_size: many
d_call: TRBD1
v_call: TRBV7-8
cdr3_nt: TGTGCCAGCAGCTTAGTTAGACAGGGCGGTGAAGCTTTCTTT
cdr3_aa: CASSLVRQGGEAFF

j_call: TRBJ2-7
clone_size: -
d_call: -
v_call: TRBV20-1
cdr3_nt: TGCAGTGCTAGCCCGGGACTCGGCTACGAGCAGTACTTC
cdr3_aa: CSASPGLGYEQYF

j_call: TRBJ2-5
clone_size: -
d_call: -
v_call: TRBV20-1
cdr3_nt: TGCAGTGCTAGACCTCCCGGGGCTTCCCCCGGGGAGACCCAGTACTTC
cdr3_aa: CSARPPGASPGETQYF

j_call: TRBJ2-6
clone_size: many
d_call: -
v_call: TRBV24-1
cdr3_nt: TGTGCCACCGTACAGGGTTCGGGTGGGGCCAACGTCCTGACTTTC
cdr3_aa: CATVQGSGGANVLTF

j_call: TRBJ2-2
clone_size: many
d_call: TRBD1
v_call: TRBV7-3
cdr3_nt: TGTGCCAGCAGCCCTGACAGGGCGGGCACCGGGGAGCTGTTTTTT
cdr3_aa: CASSPDRAGTGELFF